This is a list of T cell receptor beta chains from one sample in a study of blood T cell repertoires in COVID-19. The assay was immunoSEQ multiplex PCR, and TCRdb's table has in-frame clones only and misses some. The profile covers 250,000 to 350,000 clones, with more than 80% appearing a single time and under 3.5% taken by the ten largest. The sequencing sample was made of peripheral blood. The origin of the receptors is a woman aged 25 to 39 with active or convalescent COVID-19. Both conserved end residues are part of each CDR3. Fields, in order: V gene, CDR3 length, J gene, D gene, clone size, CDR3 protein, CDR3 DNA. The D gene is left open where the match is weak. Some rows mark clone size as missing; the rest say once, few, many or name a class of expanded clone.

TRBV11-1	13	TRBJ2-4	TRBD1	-	CASSQGQENIQYF	TGTGCCAGCAGCCAAGGACAGGAAAACATTCAGTACTTC
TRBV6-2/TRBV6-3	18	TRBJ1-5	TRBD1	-	CASSFQLFQGARDQPQHF	TGTGCCAGCAGTTTCCAACTCTTCCAGGGGGCCAGAGATCAGCCCCAGCATTTT
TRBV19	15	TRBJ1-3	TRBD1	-	CASSSGTGQGNTIYF	TGTGCCAGTAGTTCCGGGACAGGGCAGGGAAACACCATATATTTT
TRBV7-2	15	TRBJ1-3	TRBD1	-	CASSFTGGTGNTIYF	TGTGCCAGCAGCTTCACAGGGGGGACGGGAAACACCATATATTTT
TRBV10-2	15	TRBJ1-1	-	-	CASSETWGVNTEAFF	TGCGCCAGCAGTGAAACGTGGGGAGTGAACACTGAAGCTTTCTTT
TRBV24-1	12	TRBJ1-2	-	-	CATSGADYGYTF	TGTGCCACCAGTGGGGCCGATTATGGCTACACCTTC
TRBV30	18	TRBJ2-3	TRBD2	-	CAWSVQGVAGGPTDTQYF	TGTGCCTGGAGTGTACAGGGAGTAGCGGGGGGGCCTACAGATACGCAGTATTTT
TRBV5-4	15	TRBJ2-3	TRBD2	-	CASTRTSGGQDTQYF	TGTGCCAGCACCCGGACTAGCGGGGGGCAGGATACGCAGTATTTT
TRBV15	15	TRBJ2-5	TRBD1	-	CATSTMRTGSETQYF	TGTGCCACCAGCACCATGAGGACAGGCTCGGAGACCCAGTACTTC
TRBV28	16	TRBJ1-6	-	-	CASSPPGGGYNSPLHF	TGTGCCAGCAGTCCCCCGGGGGGCGGGTATAATTCACCCCTCCACTTT
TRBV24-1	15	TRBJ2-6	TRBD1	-	CATGDRGSGANVLTF	TGTGCCACCGGTGACAGGGGTTCTGGGGCCAACGTCCTGACTTTC
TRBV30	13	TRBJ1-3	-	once	CAWSRDSGNTIYF	TGTGCCTGGAGTCGGGACTCTGGAAACACCATATATTTT
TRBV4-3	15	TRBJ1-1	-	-	CASSQDGGANTEAFF	TGCGCCAGCAGCCAAGATGGCGGGGCGAACACTGAAGCTTTCTTT
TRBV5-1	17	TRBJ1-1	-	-	CASSLAAGPGLNTEAFF	TGCGCCAGCAGCTTGGCCGCAGGGCCAGGGTTGAACACTGAAGCTTTCTTT
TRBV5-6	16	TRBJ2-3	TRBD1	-	CASSFGTGGPLDTQYF	TGTGCCAGCAGCTTTGGGACAGGAGGCCCGCTGGATACGCAGTATTTT
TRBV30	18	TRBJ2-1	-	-	CAWSVVRRTHSMYNEQFF	TGTGCCTGGAGTGTAGTTCGGCGGACACATTCTATGTACAATGAGCAGTTCTTC
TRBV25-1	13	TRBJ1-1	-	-	CASSARQFSEAFF	TGTGCCAGCAGTGCAAGACAGTTTTCTGAAGCTTTCTTT
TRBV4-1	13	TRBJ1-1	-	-	CASRQGLNTEAFF	TGCGCCAGCAGGCAGGGGCTGAACACTGAAGCTTTCTTT
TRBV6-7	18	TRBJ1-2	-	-	CASSYPAAWVPCLYGYTF	TGTGCCAGCAGTTACCCAGCGGCGTGGGTCCCTTGTTTATATGGCTACACCTTC
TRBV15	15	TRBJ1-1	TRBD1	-	CATSRGTVSNTEAFF	TGTGCCACCAGCAGGGGGACAGTTTCCAACACTGAAGCTTTCTTT
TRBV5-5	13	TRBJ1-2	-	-	CASSLYSDGGYTF	TGTGCCAGCAGCCTCTACAGTGACGGTGGCTACACCTTC
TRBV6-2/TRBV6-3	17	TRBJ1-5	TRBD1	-	CASSPHRDSSFERPQHF	TGTGCCAGCAGTCCCCACCGGGACAGCTCCTTCGAGCGGCCCCAGCATTTT
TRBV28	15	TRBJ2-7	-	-	CASSFAAVPLYEQYF	TGTGCCAGCAGTTTTGCGGCCGTACCCCTCTACGAGCAGTACTTC
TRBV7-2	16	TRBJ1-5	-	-	CASSPGGGWVGQPQHF	TGTGCCAGCAGCCCAGGCGGAGGGTGGGTAGGTCAGCCCCAGCATTTT
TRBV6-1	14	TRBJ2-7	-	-	CASSEFYREDEQYF	TGTGCCAGCAGTGAATTCTACAGGGAAGACGAGCAGTACTTC
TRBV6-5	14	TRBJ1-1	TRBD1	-	CASRPQGDGTEAFF	TGTGCCAGCAGGCCCCAGGGGGACGGAACTGAAGCTTTCTTT
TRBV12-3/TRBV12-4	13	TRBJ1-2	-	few	CASSLAQGNGYTF	TGTGCCAGCAGTTTAGCGCAGGGTAATGGCTACACCTTC
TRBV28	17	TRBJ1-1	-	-	CASSLYSSGAGSMEAFF	TGTGCCAGCAGTTTATATAGTAGCGGGGCGGGGTCCATGGAAGCTTTCTTT
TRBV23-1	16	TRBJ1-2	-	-	CATHPGVRGAVWGYTF	TGCGCCACCCACCCCGGGGTCAGGGGCGCGGTGTGGGGCTACACCTTC
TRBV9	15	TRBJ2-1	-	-	CASSVQERGGSAQFF	TGTGCCAGCAGCGTCCAAGAGAGGGGGGGTAGTGCCCAGTTCTTC
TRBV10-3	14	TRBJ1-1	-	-	CAISESAGPPRAFF	TGTGCCATCAGTGAGTCGGCGGGGCCCCCTCGAGCTTTCTTT
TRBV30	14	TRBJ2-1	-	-	CAWSVGGGRNEQFF	TGTGCCTGGAGTGTAGGCGGGGGCCGGAATGAGCAGTTCTTC
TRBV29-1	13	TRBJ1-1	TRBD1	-	CSVRTGMNTEAFF	TGCAGCGTTAGGACAGGGATGAACACTGAAGCTTTCTTT
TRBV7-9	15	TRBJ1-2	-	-	CASSVNTLERGGYTF	TGTGCCAGCAGCGTAAACACGTTGGAGCGGGGTGGCTACACCTTC
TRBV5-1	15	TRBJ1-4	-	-	CASSLGGLANEKLFF	TGCGCCAGCAGCTTGGGGGGGCTAGCTAATGAAAAACTGTTTTTT
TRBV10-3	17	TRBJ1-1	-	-	CAISVSGEFLVPSGAFF	TGTGCCATCAGCGTCTCGGGGGAATTTTTGGTCCCCTCGGGAGCTTTCTTT
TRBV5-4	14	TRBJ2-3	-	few	CASSFGGLADTQYF	TGTGCCAGCAGCTTTGGGGGGTTGGCAGATACGCAGTATTTT
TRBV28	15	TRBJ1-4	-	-	CASSKPPGPNEKLFF	TGTGCCAGCTCTAAACCCCCAGGCCCTAATGAAAAACTGTTTTTT
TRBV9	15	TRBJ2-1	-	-	CASSVVSFGNNEQFF	TGTGCCAGCAGCGTAGTTAGCTTCGGTAACAATGAGCAGTTCTTC
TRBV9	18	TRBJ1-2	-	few	CASSVEGQGKVGNYGYTF	TGTGCCAGCAGCGTAGAGGGCCAGGGTAAGGTGGGGAACTATGGCTACACCTTC
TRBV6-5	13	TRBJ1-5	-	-	CASRQGRNQPQHF	TGTGCCAGCAGGCAGGGCCGTAATCAGCCCCAGCATTTT
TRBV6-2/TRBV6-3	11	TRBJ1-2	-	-	CASSSGYGYTF	TGTGCCAGCAGCTCAGGGTATGGCTACACCTTC
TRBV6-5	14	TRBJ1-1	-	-	CASSYSGVNTEAFF	TGTGCCAGCAGTTATTCCGGGGTCAACACTGAAGCTTTCTTT
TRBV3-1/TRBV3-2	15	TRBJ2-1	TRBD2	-	CASSQAGTSIDEQFF	TGTGCCAGCAGCCAAGCCGGGACTAGCATCGATGAGCAGTTCTTC
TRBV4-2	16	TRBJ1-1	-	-	CASSLGQQAENTEAFF	TGTGCCAGCAGCCTTGGGCAACAGGCGGAAAACACTGAAGCTTTCTTT
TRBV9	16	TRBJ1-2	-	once	CASSENKGVTDYGYTF	TGTGCCAGCAGCGAGAATAAAGGGGTAACTGACTATGGCTACACCTTC
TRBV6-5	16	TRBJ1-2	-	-	CASSFTLGVGGYGYTF	TGTGCCAGCAGTTTCACTCTCGGGGTGGGGGGATATGGCTACACCTTC
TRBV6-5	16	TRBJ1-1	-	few	CASSYMAPEGNTEAFF	TGTGCCAGCAGTTACATGGCGCCCGAGGGGAACACTGAAGCTTTCTTT